Sequencing of this T cell receptor (beta chain) was carried out in a study of blood T cell repertoires in COVID-19. Study-level background: T cells, B-cell-depleted T cells, or PBMCs supplied cDNA or gDNA.

The CDR3 sequence is 16 residues long. The trim removed 3 bases at V and 2 bases at J, leaving 8 bases unmatched. The germline gives CDR1 SGHTS, CDR2 YDEGEE. Profiling relied on immunoSEQ multiplex PCR, and the TCRdb table lists in-frame clones only, not all of them. Among some 370,000 clones, roughly 90% were seen once, and the ten largest hold 1% to 1.5%. The sequence came from a man aged 40-49 years with acute or convalescent COVID-19. The specimen was peripheral blood. The chain is built from TRBV5-8 and TRBJ2-3; 8 positions agree with TRBD2. DNA for the CDR3: TGTGCCAGCAGCTCTTTGACTAGCGTTTACACAGATACGCAGTATTTT. Translation: CASSSLTSVYTDTQYF.